The rows below give T cell receptor beta chains drawn from one sample of a study of T cell repertoires in cytomegalovirus infection. One entry per CDR3 protein, called by TCRdb with MiXCR from the reads. Here the sample spans about 460,000 distinct CDR3 sequences, about 11% being singletons. The sample was PBMCs. The receptors originated from a human donor in good health (CMV status not recorded). Some clones in this sample may be carry-over from other donors' samples. Each CDR3 is given with its conserved first and last residue. The D gene is left open where the match is weak. Size values are once, few and many counts, or a class for expanded clones, and some rows have none.

clone_size: few; j_call: TRBJ2-5; v_call: TRBV9; d_call: TRBD2; cdr3_nt: TGTGCCAGCAGCGTAGGGGAGGGGAGGCTGGAGACCCAGTACTTC; cdr3_aa: CASSVGEGRLETQYF
clone_size: -; j_call: TRBJ2-3; v_call: TRBV12-3/TRBV12-4; d_call: TRBD2; cdr3_nt: TGTGCCAGCAGTTTAAGCGGGGGGGATGAAGATACGCAGTATTTT; cdr3_aa: CASSLSGGDEDTQYF
clone_size: many; j_call: TRBJ2-7; v_call: TRBV2; d_call: -; cdr3_nt: TGTGCCAGCAGGGAAGGCCTTACTAGAGGCGAGCAGTACTTC; cdr3_aa: CASREGLTRGEQYF
clone_size: many; j_call: TRBJ2-3; v_call: TRBV28; d_call: TRBD2; cdr3_nt: TGTGCCAGCAGTCCTGGACTAGCGGGAGTGGTTACGCAGTATTTT; cdr3_aa: CASSPGLAGVVTQYF
clone_size: many; j_call: TRBJ2-3; v_call: TRBV11-2; d_call: -; cdr3_nt: TGTGCCAGCACCAGTACCAGGGTAGCAGATACGCAGTATTTT; cdr3_aa: CASTSTRVADTQYF
clone_size: -; j_call: TRBJ1-2; v_call: TRBV14; d_call: -; cdr3_nt: TGTGCCAGCAGCCAAGGGGGGGGTGCCGGCTACACCTTC; cdr3_aa: CASSQGGGAGYTF
clone_size: many; j_call: TRBJ2-1; v_call: TRBV7-9; d_call: -; cdr3_nt: TGTGCCCCCGAAAGGCTGTACAATGAGCAGTTCTTC; cdr3_aa: CAPERLYNEQFF
clone_size: many; j_call: TRBJ1-5; v_call: TRBV10-3; d_call: TRBD1; cdr3_nt: TGTGCCGCCGGGACAGCCGACCACTCCAATCAGCCCCAGCATTTT; cdr3_aa: CAAGTADHSNQPQHF
clone_size: many; j_call: TRBJ1-1; v_call: TRBV2; d_call: TRBD1; cdr3_nt: TGTGCCAGCAGTCTTCCCGACAGGGAGGCTGAAGCTTTCTTT; cdr3_aa: CASSLPDREAEAFF
clone_size: -; j_call: TRBJ2-1; v_call: TRBV29-1; d_call: TRBD2; cdr3_nt: TGCAGCGTGATGACTAGCGGGAGGTTTGAGCAGTTCTTC; cdr3_aa: CSVMTSGRFEQFF
clone_size: many; j_call: TRBJ2-3; v_call: TRBV9; d_call: -; cdr3_nt: TGTGCCAGCAGCGTAGCGGGGCAAGATACGCAGTATTTT; cdr3_aa: CASSVAGQDTQYF
clone_size: many; j_call: TRBJ2-7; v_call: TRBV6-1; d_call: -; cdr3_nt: TGTGCCAGCTATAGGAGGGGCTCCTACGAGCAGTACTTC; cdr3_aa: CASYRRGSYEQYF
clone_size: many; j_call: TRBJ2-7; v_call: TRBV28; d_call: -; cdr3_nt: TGTGCCAGCAGTTTATTGGCTAGCCTAAGGAGCGAGCAGTACTTC; cdr3_aa: CASSLLASLRSEQYF
clone_size: -; j_call: TRBJ2-7; v_call: TRBV5-1; d_call: TRBD2; cdr3_nt: TGCGCCAGCAGAAAACTAGCGGGGGATTACTACGAGCAGTACTTC; cdr3_aa: CASRKLAGDYYEQYF